The subject of this entry is one TCR beta chain. The target of this receptor is not known. The record has no base qualities; no much larger clone is one base away. To demonstrate the VDJtools post-analysis software, TCR beta repertoires were profiled from the peripheral blood of 13 young patients with multiple sclerosis. The patients with multiple sclerosis were children and adolescents between roughly 6 and 17 years of age. The CDR3 holds 15 amino acids from the cysteine to the phenylalanine. Just the 45-base CDR3 DNA is kept, in frame starting at base 1. Trimming removed 4 bases from V and 2 bases from J; the gene matches leave 9 bases unexplained. Looking up the germline V gene yields CDR1 SGHRS and CDR2 YFSETQ. Libraries were constructed by PCR. The instrument given in TCRdb is Illumina HiSeq 2500. Unique molecular identifiers were incorporated into TCR beta cDNA libraries to reduce PCR and sequencing biases. About 500,000 cDNA molecules were obtained per 1 to 10 million input T cells, so each molecule approximated one T cell. The patient libraries were prepared and sequenced with the same protocol used for the earlier healthy control dataset. Samples belonging to the same batch were prepared together, multiplexed and sequenced on a shared HiSeq lane. As for the original processing: Raw barcoded reads were processed with MIGEC, and single-read molecular identifier groups were discarded before consensus assembly and CDR3 extraction. Clonotype tables were post-analysed with VDJtools, normalizing diversity by down-sampling all datasets to the smallest sample size. Repertoire overlap clustering matched CDR3 amino acid but not nucleotide sequences to correct batch-related cross-sample contamination. Using fastp trimming at Q25 and MiXCR clonotype assembly, TCRdb reanalyzed the public sequencing data and kept in-frame beta chains. For every CDR3 protein sequence, its rows merge into one entry that carries the most common genes and DNA. What appears here as the V and J calls and clone size reflects TCRdb's work, not the paper's. This sample holds some 800,000 distinct CDR3 sequences; 46% were observed only once. In total, the top ten clones hold roughly 4.5% of the sample.

This sample was included in a study of post-analysis software for immune sequencing data (dated by TCRdb to between 2015 and 2016). Background on the whole study: The recorded disease courses included relapsing-remitting, secondary progressive and progressive-relapsing multiple sclerosis, and some patients had no subtype annotation. The patient repertoires were compared against around 11 previously published healthy control repertoires obtained from donors aged roughly 6 to 28 years. A subset of samples was prepared in parallel using single-end sample barcoding, then pooled and co-amplified after Illumina adapter ligation. On the study overall, not on this receptor specifically: Significantly higher frequencies in patients than in controls were found for roughly 5 TRBV segments, including TRBV5-6, TRBV5-1 and TRBV20-1. Significantly lower normalized Chao1 diversity was found in multiple sclerosis patients than in controls, suggesting substantial peripheral T-cell clonal expansion. Strong co-clustering of samples prepared in the same batch was shown by direct clustering with F measure, prompting a batch-effect correction. The control group was slightly older than the multiple sclerosis patient group.

This TCR was sampled from a girl aged 10 to 17 with multiple sclerosis. The sequence is built from TRBV5-1 and TRBJ2-7, with 7 bases in between that match TRBD2. Material for sequencing was blood. The DNA sequence is as follows: TGCGCCAGCAGCATTACCGGGACTACACCCTACGAGCAGTACTTC. It translates as CASSITGTTPYEQYF.